The 30 T cell receptor beta chains in this list originate from one sample, sequenced in a study of T cell responses to AZD1222 COVID-19 vaccine. Using immunoSEQ multiplex PCR, the repertoire was profiled, and TCRdb retains in-frame clones only, with some absent. The sample holds 98,000 or so clones; around 85% are singletons and the top ten take approximately 15%. The sequencing here drew on peripheral blood, taken 28 days after the second AZD1222 dose. These receptors were taken from an adult who received the AZD1222 COVID-19 vaccine.

The chain links TRBV28 to TRBJ2-5; maybe TRBD2 (6 bases). Trimming took off 4 bases at V and 0 bases at J, with 12 bases between the two ends. CDR1 and CDR2 from the germline V gene are MDHEN and SYDVKM. The CDR3 has 15 amino acids. CDR3 residues: CASSSVGGYQETQYF. For the CDR3, the DNA is TGTGCCAGCAGTTCAGTGGGGGGTTACCAAGAGACCCAGTACTTC.

This chain connects TRBV7-9 to TRBJ1-2; D not certain. V was trimmed by 7 bases and J by 4 bases, leaving 13 bases between them. Germline V gene data show CDR1 as SEHNR and CDR2 as FQNEAQ (reference sequence). The CDR3 runs 13 residues. CDR3 sequence (DNA): TGTGCCAGCACCGAACACGGACCCTATGGCTACACCTTC. Protein: CASTEHGPYGYTF.

The chain combines TRBV19 with TRBJ2-7; D gene uncertain. The germline V and J ends were trimmed by 4 bases and 9 bases, with 16 bases remaining between them. CDR3 length equals 13 residues. The V gene's germline CDR1 is LNHDA and CDR2 SQIVND (reference sequence). The CDR3 loop reads CASSTFPVARQYF. CDR3 bases: TGTGCCAGTAGTACTTTCCCTGTCGCCAGGCAGTACTTC.

V gene TRBV27 combines with J gene TRBJ2-7, with D unclear. The CDR3 is 14 residues long. Germline CDR1 and CDR2: MNHEY and SMNVEV (reference sequence). The V end was cut by 5 bases, the J end by 3 bases, with 14 bases between. This chain's CDR3 is CASSDKIPFYEQYF. Written as DNA, the CDR3 is TGTGCCAGCAGTGATAAGATCCCATTCTACGAGCAGTACTTC.

V usage is TRBV2 and J usage is TRBJ2-7; 7 bases line up with TRBD2. Germline CDR1 SNHLY, CDR2 FYNNEI. With V trimmed by 7 bases and J by 0 bases, 9 bases remained unmatched. This CDR3 contains 15 residues. The CDR3 DNA reads as TGTGCCAGCATCCTTGGGACTATAACCTCCTACGAGCAGTACTTC. This codes for CASILGTITSYEQYF.

This clone was seen a single time. The J gene is TRBJ1-1, the V gene TRBV2, with D perhaps TRBD1 (5 bases). V lost 2 bases to trimming and J lost 1 base, with 11 bases between them. The CDR3 covers 15 residues. In germline, CDR1 is SNHLY, CDR2 FYNNEI. CDR3 bases: TGTGCCAGCAGTGAACAGGGACGGCAGAACACTGAAGCTTTCTTT. It is translated as CASSEQGRQNTEAFF.

The chain recombines TRBV3-1 (or the pseudogene TRBV3-2) with TRBJ1-1; D gene uncertain. Trimming left V 1 base short and J 2 bases short, with 8 bases between. Germline assignment: CDR1 LGHDT and CDR2 YNNKEL (reference sequence). CDR3 length: 14 residues. CDR3 sequence reads: CASSQVDGNTEAFF. CDR3 coding DNA: TGTGCCAGCAGCCAAGTGGACGGAAACACTGAAGCTTTCTTT.

The rearrangement uses TRBV5-4 and TRBJ2-1; unclear D gene. Germline CDR1 reads SGHNT; CDR2 reads YYREEE (reference sequence). Trimming took 3 bases from V and 7 from J, leaving 8 bases between them. This CDR3 has 12 residues. This chain's CDR3 is CASSSVGNEQFF. The CDR3, as DNA: TGTGCCAGCAGCTCTGTGGGGAATGAGCAGTTCTTC.

The chain is built from TRBV15 and TRBJ2-1; TRBD2 might be the D (6 bases). Trimming pared 3 bases from V and 7 bases from J, leaving 19 bases between. Germline CDR1 is LNHNV and CDR2 is YYDKDF (reference sequence). The CDR3 spans 16 residues. This chain's CDR3 is CATSSRREIRGNEQFF. CDR3 bases: TGTGCCACCAGCAGTCGTCGGGAGATCCGGGGGAATGAGCAGTTCTTC.

The CDR3 DNA sequence: TGTGCCAGCCGCCAACCGGACAGTTACAAAGATACGCAGTATTTT. It codes for CASRQPDSYKDTQYF. This sequence joins TRBV21-1 and TRBJ2-3; TRBD1 is the table's D call, not checked against the DNA. TRBV21-1 is flagged as a pseudogene. The CDR3 runs to 15 residues.

The J gene is TRBJ1-5, the V gene TRBV19; possibly TRBD1 for D (5 bases). CDR1 and CDR2 from the germline V gene are LNHDA and SQIVND (reference sequence). The V end lost 8 bases, the J end lost 10 bases, and 21 bases lay between the germline ends. This CDR3 is 14 amino acids long. CDR3 sequence: CASSGGDVRLPQHF. CDR3 nucleotide sequence: TGTGCCAGTTCTGGGGGGGACGTACGGCTCCCCCAGCATTTT.

This rearrangement joins TRBV19 to TRBJ2-1; maybe TRBD2 (5 bases). Germline CDR1 reads LNHDA; CDR2 reads SQIVND (reference sequence). The CDR3 sequence is 14 residues long. The ends were cut back, 7 bases at V and 9 bases at J, with 19 bases in the middle. CDR3 DNA: TGTGCCAGTATGGCGCACAGAGGGCCCATTGAGCAGTTCTTC. As protein: CASMAHRGPIEQFF.

The chain employs TRBV10-3 and TRBJ1-1; a weak D match, TRBD1 (6 bases). Trimming stripped 6 bases from V and 3 bases from J, with 11 bases between. The CDR3 length is 13 residues. CDR1 and CDR2 from the germline V gene are ENHRY and SYGVKD. The CDR3 loop is CAIRQGYDTEAFF. The DNA of the CDR3 is TGTGCCATCAGGCAGGGGTATGACACTGAAGCTTTCTTT.

V is TRBV19 and J is TRBJ2-3; weak D call: TRBD2 (6 bases). This CDR3 comprises 16 residues. Per the germline V gene, CDR1 is LNHDA and CDR2 is SQIVND (reference sequence). Trimming stripped 1 base from V and 1 base from J, with 12 bases between. CDR3 sequence reads: CASSIGRPGGTDTQYF. The CDR3 region has the DNA TGTGCCAGTAGTATAGGGCGTCCGGGAGGCACAGATACGCAGTATTTT.

The chain carries TRBV7-6 and TRBJ1-3, with D unresolved. Germline V gives CDR1 SGHVS, CDR2 FNYEAQ. The CDR3 has 15 amino acids. V was trimmed by 1 base and J by 0 bases, leaving 7 bases between them. CDR3 in amino acids: CASSLGRISGNTIYF. The CDR3, as DNA: TGTGCCAGCAGCTTAGGCCGAATCTCTGGAAACACCATATATTTT.

J is TRBJ2-1 and V is TRBV29-1; no clear D. V was shortened by 4 bases and J by 7 bases, with 14 bases between the two germline ends. Per the germline V gene, CDR1 is SQVTM and CDR2 is ANQGSEA. The CDR3 has 13 residues. DNA of the CDR3: TGCAGCGTTGTAAGGCTAGTAGGAAATGAGCAGTTCTTC. Translated: CSVVRLVGNEQFF.

This chain joins TRBV7-2 and TRBJ2-7; 8 bases align to TRBD1. V trimming: 3 bases; J trimming: 0 bases; junction bases outside the gene matches: 4. Per the germline V gene, CDR1 is SGHTA and CDR2 is FQGNSA. The CDR3 runs to 15 residues. This CDR3 is CASSFDRGLSYEQYF. As DNA, the CDR3 is TGTGCCAGCAGCTTCGACAGGGGCCTCTCCTACGAGCAGTACTTC.

The chain combines TRBV18 with TRBJ1-5, with 10 bases that match TRBD1. Germline trimming cut 3 bases from V and 7 bases from J; bases unmatched to any gene: 6. This CDR3 region has 15 residues. Germline values: CDR1 KGHSH, CDR2 LQKENI. The CDR3 region has the DNA TGTGCCAGCTCACCCCTCGGGACAGGGGAACAGCCCCAGCATTTT. Residues: CASSPLGTGEQPQHF.

In DNA, the CDR3 is TGTGCCAGCAGGGAGACCAACACCGGGGAGCTGTTTTTT. Its translation: CASRETNTGELFF. The chain uses TRBV6-5 and TRBJ2-2; D is undetermined. Trimming took 6 bases from V and 2 from J, leaving 7 bases between them. The CDR3 is made up of 13 amino acids. Germline-derived CDR1 and CDR2 are MNHEY and SVGAGI.

CDR3 nucleotide sequence: TGCGCCAGCAGCTTGGGTTGGGACAGGGGACTTAATGAAAAACTGTTTTTT. As protein: CASSLGWDRGLNEKLFF. The rearrangement uses TRBV5-1 and TRBJ1-4; 10 bases are a match to TRBD1. V shed 0 bases, J shed 4 bases, and the junction held 6 bases outside the gene matches. The CDR3 consists of 17 residues. Germline lookup yields CDR1 SGHRS and CDR2 YFSETQ. Looking up the rest from reference TRBV5-1 and TRBJ1-4 gives the full variable domain: KAGVTQTPRYLIKTRGQQVTLSCSPISGHRSVSWYQQTPGQGLQFLFEYFSETQRNKGNFPGRFSGRQFSNSRSEMNVSTLELGDSALYLCASSLGWDRGLNEKLFFGSGTQLSVL.

The chain couples TRBV19 to TRBJ1-6, with TRBD1 identical over 7 bases. V dropped 3 bases and J dropped 9; count of bases not matched to a gene: 5. CDR3 size: 14 residues. Germline V gives CDR1 LNHDA, CDR2 SQIVND (reference sequence). The CDR3 region is CASSIRQGSSPLHF. For the CDR3, the DNA is TGTGCCAGTAGTATCCGACAGGGTAGTTCACCCCTCCACTTT.

This chain connects TRBV6-5 to TRBJ1-3, with 7 bases matching TRBD1. Germline V gene lookup returns CDR1 MNHEY and CDR2 SVGAGI. The CDR3 sequence is 16 residues long. After removal of 0 bases from V and 0 bases from J, the junction contained 2 bases not matched to a gene. The CDR3 is CASSYSGQTSGNTIYF. In DNA form, the CDR3 reads TGTGCCAGCAGTTACTCGGGACAGACCTCTGGAAACACCATATATTTT.

The V gene is TRBV7-2, the J gene TRBJ1-4; D is unclear. Germline V gene sequence: CDR1 SGHTA, CDR2 FQGNSA. The CDR3 runs to 14 residues. The V gene lost 2 bases and the J gene lost 5 bases, with 9 bases spanning the gap. Here the CDR3 DNA reads TGTGCCAGCAGCTTAAGCCGGGGAAATGAAAAACTGTTTTTT. Residues: CASSLSRGNEKLFF.

J is TRBJ1-3 and V is TRBV10-3; 10 nucleotides match TRBD1. The CDR3 runs to 13 residues. V was clipped by 8 bases and J by 2 bases; unmatched bases: 0. CDR1 is ENHRY and CDR2 is SYGVKD in the germline V gene. The CDR3 reads CAIGTGAGNTIYF. CDR3 bases: TGTGCCATCGGGACAGGGGCTGGAAACACCATATATTTT.

The chain combines TRBV3-1 (or the pseudogene TRBV3-2) with TRBJ2-5; a possible D gene is TRBD2 (6 bases). Germline V gene lookup returns CDR1 LGHDT and CDR2 YNNKEL (reference sequence). This CDR3 region has 15 residues. The V end was cut by 2 bases, the J end by 4 bases, with 14 bases between. Here the CDR3 DNA reads TGTGCCAGCAGCCAAATGGGGGGAGAGGGAGAGACCCAGTACTTC. Translating it yields CASSQMGGEGETQYF.

In this sample, this clone turned up a few times. V is TRBV15 and J is TRBJ2-3; TRBD2 matches 11 bases. The ends lost 5 bases at V and 6 bases at J; junction bases unmatched: 10. This CDR3 has 16 residues. Germline loops: CDR1 LNHNV, CDR2 YYDKDF (reference sequence). The CDR3: CATSAPLTSGSDTQYF. CDR3 sequence (DNA): TGTGCCACCAGCGCTCCTCTAACTAGCGGGAGCGATACGCAGTATTTT. Combining the CDR3 with reference TRBV15 and TRBJ2-3 gives the whole variable domain DAMVIQNPRYQVTQFGKPVTLSCSQTLNHNVMYWYQQKSSQAPKLLFHYYDKDFNNEADTPDNFQSRRPNTSFCFLDIRSPGLGDTAMYLCATSAPLTSGSDTQYFGPGTRLTVL.

This chain links TRBV5-1 with TRBJ2-3; D gene unclear. The V end was cut by 0 bases, the J end by 2 bases, with 10 bases between. Germline lookup yields CDR1 SGHRS and CDR2 YFSETQ. This CDR3 has 15 residues. In DNA, the CDR3 is TGCGCCAGCAGCTTGGCTGTCGACCACACAGATACGCAGTATTTT. It specifies CASSLAVDHTDTQYF.

The chain links TRBV6-2 or TRBV6-3 to TRBJ2-1; D remains ambiguous. The CDR3 length is 14 residues. V was clipped by 9 bases and J by 4 bases, with 16 bases between them. Germline CDR1 is MNHEY and CDR2 is SVGEGT. The CDR3 sequence: CASSPDDTYNEQFF. The CDR3 DNA reads as TGTGCCAGTAGTCCAGATGATACTTACAATGAGCAGTTCTTC.

This clone showed up just once. The rearrangement uses TRBV3-1 (or the pseudogene TRBV3-2) and TRBJ2-1; 8 nucleotides agree with TRBD2. Germline V gene data show CDR1 as LGHDT and CDR2 as YNNKEL (reference sequence). V lost 1 base and J lost 10; bases outside the gene matches: 6. There are 14 residues in the CDR3. For the CDR3, the DNA is TGTGCCAGCAGCCAAGTCCGGGGGGGTCGGGAGCAGTTCTTC. Its translation: CASSQVRGGREQFF.

This clone turned up a few times. The chain employs TRBV12-3 or TRBV12-4 and TRBJ1-5, with no clear D. Trimming removed 3 bases from V and 4 bases from J, with 7 bases in between. The CDR3 spans 13 residues. Written as DNA, the CDR3 is TGTGCCAGCAGTTTTTATCGGAATCAGCCCCAGCATTTT. Protein sequence: CASSFYRNQPQHF.